These T cell receptor beta chains were read from a single sample in a study of T cell clones after liver transplantation. Sequenced by immunoSEQ multiplex PCR; TCRdb stores in-frame clones only, minus some. Here the sample spans some 20,000 clones, 80% being singletons. Sequencing used CD8+ T cells from blood, obtained roughly 50 months after liver transplant. These receptors were collected from a human patient who received a liver transplant. A subset of T cells may come from the graft donor. Each CDR3 is given with its conserved first and last residue. D genes are given only for firm matches. Only some rows state a clone size, as once, few, many or a class for expanded clones.

17	TRBV10-2	NA	TRBD2	TRBJ2-3	TGCGCCAGCAGTGAGTCGGGGTGGGACTACCTCACAGATACGCAGTATTTT	CASSESGWDYLTDTQYF
11	TRBV28	NA	NA	TRBJ2-7	TGTGCCAGCAGTTTTTCCTACGAGCAGTACTTC	CASSFSYEQYF
14	TRBV7-3	NA	TRBD1	TRBJ2-7	TGTGCCAGCAGCTCGATGGACAGGGCGTACGAGCAGTACTTC	CASSSMDRAYEQYF
13	TRBV5-6	NA	NA	TRBJ2-7	TGTGCCAGCAGCTTTGTGGGTACCGGCGAGCAGTACTTC	CASSFVGTGEQYF
15	TRBV7-8	NA	NA	TRBJ2-6	TGTGCCAGCAGCTTAGACGAGTCTGGGGCCAACGTCCTGACTTTC	CASSLDESGANVLTF
18	TRBV10-3	once	TRBD2	TRBJ2-3	TGTGCCATCAGCGCGACTAGCGGATACTCCGTTAGCACAGATACGCAGTATTTT	CAISATSGYSVSTDTQYF
11	TRBV6-6	medium-sized	NA	TRBJ2-2	TGTGCCAGCAGTTACCCCGGGGAGCTGTTTTTT	CASSYPGELFF
14	TRBV11-2	NA	NA	TRBJ2-7	TGTGCCAGCAGCTTAGGTAGGGGTGGGTACGAGCAGTACTTC	CASSLGRGGYEQYF
16	TRBV5-6	NA	TRBD1	TRBJ1-1	TGTGCCAGCAGCCTGGGACAGAAAAACATGAACACTGAAGCTTTCTTT	CASSLGQKNMNTEAFF
13	TRBV28	few	NA	TRBJ1-5	TGTGCCAGCAGTCCCGGGACACATCAGCCCCAGCATTTT	CASSPGTHQPQHF
14	TRBV7-2	NA	NA	TRBJ1-5	TGTGCCAGCAGCCAAACGGGACGAAATCAGCCCCAGCATTTT	CASSQTGRNQPQHF
17	TRBV9	NA	TRBD2	TRBJ2-7	TGTGCCAGCAGCCGTGGGGGGGTAGGCGCCGGGAGCTACGAGCAGTACTTC	CASSRGGVGAGSYEQYF
14	TRBV5-5	many	NA	TRBJ2-7	TGTGCCAGCAGTCATGAACAGGAAACGGACGAGCAGTACTTC	CASSHEQETDEQYF
17	TRBV1	few	NA	TRBJ2-5	TGCACCAGCAGCCAAGATCGTCACAGGGGGGACCAAGAGACCCAGTACTTC	CTSSQDRHRGDQETQYF
16	TRBV19	few	NA	TRBJ2-2	TGTGCCAGTAGTATAGTGGCTGGGACCGGGGCCGGGGAGCTGTTTTTT	CASSIVAGTGAGELFF
15	TRBV9	once	NA	TRBJ2-5	TGTGCCAGCAGCGCACCGACAGGTTTACAAGAGACCCAGTACTTC	CASSAPTGLQETQYF
14	TRBV7-6	NA	NA	TRBJ1-1	TGTGCCAGCAGCTTATCGGGGGCATACACTGAAGCTTTCTTT	CASSLSGAYTEAFF
15	TRBV30	NA	TRBD2	TRBJ2-1	TGTGCCTGGACCGTAGCGGGTTCCTCCTACAATGAGCAGTTCTTC	CAWTVAGSSYNEQFF
15	TRBV6-4	NA	TRBD2	TRBJ2-1	TGTGCCAGCAGTCTGACTAGCGGGACCTACAATGAGCAGTTCTTC	CASSLTSGTYNEQFF
16	TRBV4-1	NA	NA	TRBJ2-7	TGCGCCAGCAGCCAAGATTCTAGTCCTACGTTTATCGAGCAGTACTTC	CASSQDSSPTFIEQYF
15	TRBV19	NA	NA	TRBJ2-3	TGTGCCAGTAGTATACACGACAGGAGCACAGATACGCAGTATTTT	CASSIHDRSTDTQYF
13	TRBV6-5	NA	NA	TRBJ1-1	TGTGCCAGCAGTTACTCGTGGGGCACTGAAGCTTTCTTT	CASSYSWGTEAFF
17	TRBV5-5	NA	TRBD1	TRBJ1-3	TGTGCCAGCAGATCTACCGGGACAGGGTCCTTTGGAAACACCATATATTTT	CASRSTGTGSFGNTIYF
11	TRBV6-5	once	NA	TRBJ2-7	TGTGCCAGCAGGGGGGACTACGAGCAGTACTTC	CASRGDYEQYF
15	TRBV19	once	TRBD1	TRBJ2-7	TGTGCCACTACGCCGGACAGGAGCACCTCCTACGAGCAGTACTTC	CATTPDRSTSYEQYF
13	TRBV12-5	few	NA	TRBJ1-1	TGTGCTAGTGATGTCCCGAGCGGCACTGAAGCTTTCTTT	CASDVPSGTEAFF
16	TRBV27	once	NA	TRBJ2-7	TGTGCCAGCAGTTTAGCGTCCAGCTTAATGCCCTACGAGCAGTACTTC	CASSLASSLMPYEQYF
16	TRBV4-3	NA	TRBD2	TRBJ2-7	TGCGCCAGCAGCCAAGATCGGGGACTAGCGGCGGACGAGCAGTACTTC	CASSQDRGLAADEQYF
12	TRBV7-6	NA	NA	TRBJ1-1	TGTGCCAGCAGCTCAGGGTACACTGAAGCTTTCTTT	CASSSGYTEAFF
13	TRBV4-3	few	NA	TRBJ1-2	TGCGCCAGCGGTCCGACGGATAACTATGGCTACACCTTC	CASGPTDNYGYTF
13	TRBV6-1	NA	NA	TRBJ1-5	TGTGCCAGCTGGGACACGAGCAATCAGCCCCAGCATTTT	CASWDTSNQPQHF